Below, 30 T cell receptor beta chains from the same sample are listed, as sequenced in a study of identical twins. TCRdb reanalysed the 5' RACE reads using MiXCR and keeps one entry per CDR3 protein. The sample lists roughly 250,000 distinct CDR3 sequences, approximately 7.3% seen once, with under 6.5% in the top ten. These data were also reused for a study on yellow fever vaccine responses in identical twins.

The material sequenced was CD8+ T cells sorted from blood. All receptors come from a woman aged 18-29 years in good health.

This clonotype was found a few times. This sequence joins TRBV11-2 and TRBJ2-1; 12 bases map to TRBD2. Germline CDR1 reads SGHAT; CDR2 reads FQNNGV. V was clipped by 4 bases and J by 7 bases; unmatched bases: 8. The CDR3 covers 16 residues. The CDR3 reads CASSYFLAGGGNEQFF. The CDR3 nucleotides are TGTGCCAGCAGCTACTTTCTAGCGGGAGGGGGAAATGAGCAGTTCTTC.

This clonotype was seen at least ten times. CDR3 loop: CATSREAGSDVTSYEQYV. As DNA, the CDR3 is TGTGCCACCAGCAGAGAGGCAGGTTCCGACGTAACATCCTACGAGCAGTACGTC. The rearrangement uses TRBV15 and TRBJ2-7, with no clear D. The length of the CDR3 is 18 residues. The germline V and J ends were trimmed by 0 bases and 1 base, with 19 bases remaining between them. Germline V gene data show CDR1 as LNHNV and CDR2 as YYDKDF (reference sequence).

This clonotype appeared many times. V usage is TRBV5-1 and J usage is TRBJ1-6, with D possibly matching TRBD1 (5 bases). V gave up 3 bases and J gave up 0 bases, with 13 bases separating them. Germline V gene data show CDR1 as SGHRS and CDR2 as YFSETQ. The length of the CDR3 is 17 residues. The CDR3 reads CASSYRDPSSYNSPLHF. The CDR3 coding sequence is TGCGCCAGCAGCTACCGGGACCCAAGCTCCTATAATTCACCCCTCCACTTT.

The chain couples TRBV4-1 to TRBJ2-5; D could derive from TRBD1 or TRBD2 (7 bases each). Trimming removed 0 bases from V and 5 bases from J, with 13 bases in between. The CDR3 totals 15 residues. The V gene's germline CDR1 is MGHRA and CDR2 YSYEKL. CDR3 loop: CASSQEHQGGETQYF. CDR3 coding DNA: TGCGCCAGCAGCCAAGAGCACCAGGGGGGGGAGACCCAGTACTTC.

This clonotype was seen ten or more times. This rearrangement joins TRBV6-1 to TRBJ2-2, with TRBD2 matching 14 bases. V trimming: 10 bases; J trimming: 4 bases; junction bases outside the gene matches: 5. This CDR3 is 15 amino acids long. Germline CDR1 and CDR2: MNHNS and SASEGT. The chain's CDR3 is CANGLAGGRTGELFF. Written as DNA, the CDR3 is TGTGCCAACGGACTAGCGGGGGGCCGCACCGGGGAGCTGTTTTTT.

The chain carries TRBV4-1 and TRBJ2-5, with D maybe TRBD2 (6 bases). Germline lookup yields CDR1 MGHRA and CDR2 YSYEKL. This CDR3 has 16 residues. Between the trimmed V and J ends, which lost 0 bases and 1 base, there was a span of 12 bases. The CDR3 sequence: CASSQDLEGFQETQYF. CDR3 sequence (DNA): TGCGCCAGCAGCCAAGATTTGGAGGGCTTCCAAGAGACCCAGTACTTC.

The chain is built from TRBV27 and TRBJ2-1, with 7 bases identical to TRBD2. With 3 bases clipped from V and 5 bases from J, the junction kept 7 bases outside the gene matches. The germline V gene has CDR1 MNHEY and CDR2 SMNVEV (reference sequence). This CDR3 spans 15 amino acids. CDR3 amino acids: CASSLAGVTHNEQFF. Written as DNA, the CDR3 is TGTGCCAGCAGTTTGGCGGGAGTTACCCACAATGAGCAGTTCTTC.

The CDR3 here is CASSDRQGDNYGYTF. DNA for the CDR3: TGTGCCAGCAGCGATCGACAGGGAGACAACTATGGCTACACCTTC. The genes are TRBV2 and TRBJ1-2; 7 nucleotides align to TRBD1. This CDR3 spans 15 amino acids. With V trimmed by 6 bases and J by 2 bases, 9 bases remained unmatched. Germline-derived CDR1 and CDR2 are SNHLY and FYNNEI.

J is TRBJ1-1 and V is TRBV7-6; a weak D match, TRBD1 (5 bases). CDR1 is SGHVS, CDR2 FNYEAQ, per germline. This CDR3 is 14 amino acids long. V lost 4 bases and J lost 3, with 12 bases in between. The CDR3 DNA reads TGTGCCAGCAGCTCCGTTTGGGGGGACACTGAAGCTTTCTTT. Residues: CASSSVWGDTEAFF.

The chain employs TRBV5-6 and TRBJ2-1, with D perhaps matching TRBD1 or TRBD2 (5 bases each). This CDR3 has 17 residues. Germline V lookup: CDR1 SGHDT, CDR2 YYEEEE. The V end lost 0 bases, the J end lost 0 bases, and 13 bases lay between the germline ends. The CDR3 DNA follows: TGTGCCAGCAGCTTGGATCGGTGGGGGAGCTCCTACAATGAGCAGTTCTTC. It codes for CASSLDRWGSSYNEQFF.

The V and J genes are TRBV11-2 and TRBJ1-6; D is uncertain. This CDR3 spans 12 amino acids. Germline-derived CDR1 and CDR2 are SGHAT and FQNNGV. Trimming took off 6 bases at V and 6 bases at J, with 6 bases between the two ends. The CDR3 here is CASRAGNSPLHF. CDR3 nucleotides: TGTGCCAGCAGGGCGGGTAATTCACCCCTCCACTTT.

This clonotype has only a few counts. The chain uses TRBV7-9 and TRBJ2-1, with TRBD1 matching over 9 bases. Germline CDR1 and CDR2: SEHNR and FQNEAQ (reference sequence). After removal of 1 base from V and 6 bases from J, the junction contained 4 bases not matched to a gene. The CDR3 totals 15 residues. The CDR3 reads CASSLGDRDGNEQFF. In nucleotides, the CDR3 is TGTGCCAGCAGCTTAGGGGACAGGGACGGCAATGAGCAGTTCTTC. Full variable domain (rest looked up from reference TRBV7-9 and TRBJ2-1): DTGVSQNPRHKITKRGQNVTFRCDPISEHNRLYWYRQTLGQGPEFLTYFQNEAQLEKSRLLSDRFSAERPKGSFSTLEIQRTEQGDSAMYLCASSLGDRDGNEQFFGPGTRLTVL.

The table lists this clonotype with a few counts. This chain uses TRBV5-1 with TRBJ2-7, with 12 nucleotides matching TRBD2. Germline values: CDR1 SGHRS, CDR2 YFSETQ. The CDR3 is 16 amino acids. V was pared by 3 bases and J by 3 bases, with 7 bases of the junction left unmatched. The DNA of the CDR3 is TGCGCCAGCAGCTCTAGACTAGCGGGAGTGCTCTACGAGCAGTACTTC. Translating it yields CASSSRLAGVLYEQYF. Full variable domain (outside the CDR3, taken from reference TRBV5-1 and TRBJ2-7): KAGVTQTPRYLIKTRGQQVTLSCSPISGHRSVSWYQQTPGQGLQFLFEYFSETQRNKGNFPGRFSGRQFSNSRSEMNVSTLELGDSALYLCASSSRLAGVLYEQYFGPGTRLTVT.

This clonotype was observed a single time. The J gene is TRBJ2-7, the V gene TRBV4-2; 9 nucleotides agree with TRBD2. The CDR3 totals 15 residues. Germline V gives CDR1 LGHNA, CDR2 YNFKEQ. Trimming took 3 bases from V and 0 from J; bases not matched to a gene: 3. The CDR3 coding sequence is TGTGCCAGCAGCCACGGACTAGCGTTCTCCTACGAGCAGTACTTC. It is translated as CASSHGLAFSYEQYF.

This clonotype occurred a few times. The CDR3 loop is CASSVGRGGQGAWEQYF. The CDR3 DNA is TGTGCCAGCAGCGTAGGCAGAGGAGGACAGGGGGCGTGGGAGCAGTACTTC. The chain recombines TRBV9 with TRBJ2-7, with 11 nucleotides matching TRBD1. The J segment lost 7 bases and the V segment lost 0 bases, leaving 12 bases of the junction unmatched. Looked up from germline, CDR1 is SGDLS and CDR2 is YYNGEE. The CDR3 is 17 amino acids.

The CDR3 here is CASSFYGQPNTEAFF. CDR3 DNA: TGTGCCAGCAGCTTCTACGGGCAACCGAACACTGAAGCTTTCTTT. The rearrangement uses TRBV7-6 and TRBJ1-1; D gene unclear. This CDR3 comprises 15 residues. The ends were cut back, 3 bases at V and 1 base at J, with 12 bases in the middle. Germline CDR1 SGHVS, CDR2 FNYEAQ.

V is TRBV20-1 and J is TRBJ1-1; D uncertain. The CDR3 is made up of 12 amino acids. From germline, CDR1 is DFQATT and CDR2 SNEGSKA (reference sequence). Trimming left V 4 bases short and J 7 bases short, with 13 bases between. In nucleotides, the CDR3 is TGCAGTGCTACCCGGACGGATCTTGAAGCTTTCTTT. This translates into CSATRTDLEAFF.

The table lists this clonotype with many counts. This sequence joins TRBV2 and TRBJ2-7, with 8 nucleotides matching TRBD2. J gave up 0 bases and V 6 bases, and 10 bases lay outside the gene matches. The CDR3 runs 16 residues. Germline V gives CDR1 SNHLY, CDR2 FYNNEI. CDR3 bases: TGTGCCAGCAGAGATATTAGCGGGGAAATCTCCTACGAGCAGTACTTC. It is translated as CASRDISGEISYEQYF.

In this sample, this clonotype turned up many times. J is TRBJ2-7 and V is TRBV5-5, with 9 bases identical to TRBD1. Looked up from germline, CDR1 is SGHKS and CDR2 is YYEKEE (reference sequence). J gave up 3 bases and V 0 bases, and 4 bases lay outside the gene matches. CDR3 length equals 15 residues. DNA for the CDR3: TGTGCCAGCAGCTTGGGCTGGGACAGGGACTACGAGCAGTACTTC. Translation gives CASSLGWDRDYEQYF.

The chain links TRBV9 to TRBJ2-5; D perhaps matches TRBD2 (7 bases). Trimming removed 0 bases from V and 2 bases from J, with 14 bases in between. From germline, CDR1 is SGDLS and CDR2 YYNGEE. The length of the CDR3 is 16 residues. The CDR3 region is CASSVGGGGPQETQYF. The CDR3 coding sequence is TGTGCCAGCAGCGTAGGAGGCGGGGGCCCACAAGAGACCCAGTACTTC. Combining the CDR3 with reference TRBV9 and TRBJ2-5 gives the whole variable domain DSGVTQTPKHLITATGQRVTLRCSPRSGDLSVYWYQQSLDQGLQFLIQYYNGEERAKGNILERFSAQQFPDLHSELNLSSLELGDSALYFCASSVGGGGPQETQYFGPGTRLLVL.

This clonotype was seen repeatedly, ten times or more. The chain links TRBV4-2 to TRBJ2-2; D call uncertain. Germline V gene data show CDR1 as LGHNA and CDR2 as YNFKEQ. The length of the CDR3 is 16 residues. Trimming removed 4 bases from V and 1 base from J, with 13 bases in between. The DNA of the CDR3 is TGTGCCAGCAGCCCACCTAGGAGAGGGAACACCGGGGAGCTGTTTTTT. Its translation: CASSPPRRGNTGELFF.

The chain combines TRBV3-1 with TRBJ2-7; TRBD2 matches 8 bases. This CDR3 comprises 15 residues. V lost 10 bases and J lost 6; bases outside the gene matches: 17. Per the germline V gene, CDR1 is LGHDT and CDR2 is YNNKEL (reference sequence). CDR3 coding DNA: TGTGCCACCTGCCAAGATCCAGCGGGAGTAACCGAGCAGTACTTC. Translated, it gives CATCQDPAGVTEQYF.

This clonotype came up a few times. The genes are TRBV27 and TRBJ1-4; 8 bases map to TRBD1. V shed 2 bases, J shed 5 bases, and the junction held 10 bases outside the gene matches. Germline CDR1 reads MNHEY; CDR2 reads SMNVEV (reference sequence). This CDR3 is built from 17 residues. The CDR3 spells CASSLRLPRGQNEKLFF. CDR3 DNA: TGTGCCAGCAGTTTAAGGTTACCCAGGGGGCAAAATGAAAAACTGTTTTTT.

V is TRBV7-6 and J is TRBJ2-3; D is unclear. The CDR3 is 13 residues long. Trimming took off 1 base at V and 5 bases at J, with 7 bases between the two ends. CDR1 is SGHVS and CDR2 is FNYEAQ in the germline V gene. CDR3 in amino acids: CASSLGSGDTQYF. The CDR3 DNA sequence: TGTGCCAGCAGCTTAGGGTCCGGAGATACGCAGTATTTT.

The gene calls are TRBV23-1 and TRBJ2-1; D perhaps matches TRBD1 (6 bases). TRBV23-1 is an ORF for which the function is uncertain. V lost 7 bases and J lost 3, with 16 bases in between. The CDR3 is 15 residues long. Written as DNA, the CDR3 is TGCGCCAGCACTTGGTGGGGACATCGCTACAATGAGCAGTTCTTC. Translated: CASTWWGHRYNEQFF.

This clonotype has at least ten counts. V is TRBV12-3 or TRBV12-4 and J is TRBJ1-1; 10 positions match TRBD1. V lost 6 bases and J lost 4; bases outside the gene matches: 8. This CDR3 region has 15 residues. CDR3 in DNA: TGTGCCAGCAGGGGTCGACAGGGGGCGGGCACTGAAGCTTTCTTT. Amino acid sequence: CASRGRQGAGTEAFF.

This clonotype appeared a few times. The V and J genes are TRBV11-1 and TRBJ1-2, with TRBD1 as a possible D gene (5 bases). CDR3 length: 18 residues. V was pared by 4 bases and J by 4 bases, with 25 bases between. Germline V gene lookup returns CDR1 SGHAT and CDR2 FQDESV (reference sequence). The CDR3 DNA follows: TGTGCCAGCAGCTCCTGGGACCGACCCAATACGAAACCCTATGGCTACACCTTC. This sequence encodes CASSSWDRPNTKPYGYTF.

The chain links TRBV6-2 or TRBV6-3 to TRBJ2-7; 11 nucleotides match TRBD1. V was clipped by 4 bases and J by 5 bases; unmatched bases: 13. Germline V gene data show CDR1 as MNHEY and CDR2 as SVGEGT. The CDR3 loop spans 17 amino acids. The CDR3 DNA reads TGTGCCAGCAGTTTCTCAGGACAGGGGGCTTTGTTGCACGAGCAGTACTTC. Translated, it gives CASSFSGQGALLHEQYF.

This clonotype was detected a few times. CDR3 amino acids: CASKPLGGMNYEQYF. CDR3 in DNA: TGTGCCAGCAAACCCCTGGGGGGCATGAACTACGAGCAGTACTTC. The genes are TRBV7-8 and TRBJ2-7; D could derive from TRBD1 or TRBD2 (6 bases each). The V end lost 7 bases, the J end lost 3 bases, and 19 bases lay between the germline ends. This CDR3 is 15 amino acids long. Germline V gene sequence: CDR1 SGHVS, CDR2 FQNEAQ.

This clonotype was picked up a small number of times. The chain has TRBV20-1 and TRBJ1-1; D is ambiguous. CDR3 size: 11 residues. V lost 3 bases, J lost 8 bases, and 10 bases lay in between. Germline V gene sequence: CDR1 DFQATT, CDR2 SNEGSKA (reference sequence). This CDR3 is CSASVAAEAFF. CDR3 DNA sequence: TGCAGTGCTAGTGTGGCTGCAGAAGCTTTCTTT.